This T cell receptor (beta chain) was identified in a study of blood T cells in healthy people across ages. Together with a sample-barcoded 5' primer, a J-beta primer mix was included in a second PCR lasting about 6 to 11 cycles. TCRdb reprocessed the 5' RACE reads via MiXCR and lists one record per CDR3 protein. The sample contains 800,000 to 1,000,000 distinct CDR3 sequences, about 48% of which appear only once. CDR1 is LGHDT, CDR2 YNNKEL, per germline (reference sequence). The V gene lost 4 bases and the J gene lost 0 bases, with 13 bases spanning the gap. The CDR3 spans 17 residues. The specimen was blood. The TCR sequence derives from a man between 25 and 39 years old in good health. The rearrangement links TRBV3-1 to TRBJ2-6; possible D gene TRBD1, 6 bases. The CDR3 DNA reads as TGTGCCAGCAGCCTCCCACAGGGTGTCTCTGGGGCCAACGTCCTGACTTTC. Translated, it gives CASSLPQGVSGANVLTF. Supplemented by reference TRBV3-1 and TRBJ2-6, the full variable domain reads DTAVSQTPKYLVTQMGNDKSIKCEQNLGHDTMYWYKQDSKKFLKIMFSYNNKELIINETVPNRFSPKSPDKAHLNLHINSLELGDSAVYFCASSLPQGVSGANVLTFGAGSRLTVL.